A selection of T cell receptor beta chains follows, all from one sample in a study of blood T cell repertoires in COVID-19. TCRdb's table, derived via immunoSEQ multiplex PCR, lists solely in-frame clones and lacks some. The profile covers roughly 230,000 clones, with around nine tenths appearing a single time and roughly 4% taken by the ten largest. The sample consisted of PBMCs or T cells enriched from blood (not recorded which). These receptors came from a woman aged 25 to 39 with acute COVID-19. Both conserved end residues are part of each CDR3. A D gene is named only where the DNA matches it firmly.

TRBJ2-5,NA,TRBV18,TGTGCCAGCTCGGGAGGCGTAAGTGAGGAGACCCAGTACTTC,CASSGGVSEETQYF
TRBJ1-4,NA,TRBV7-2,TGTGCCAGCAGCATCCAGGGTTCTAATGAAAAACTGTTTTTT,CASSIQGSNEKLFF
TRBJ2-7,TRBD1,TRBV18,TGTGCCAGCTCCTTTCACAGGGGGAGCTCCTACGAGCAGTACTTC,CASSFHRGSSYEQYF
TRBJ2-1,NA,TRBV5-4,TGTGCCAGCAGCTTCACAGGTCAAAATGAGCAGTTCTTC,CASSFTGQNEQFF
TRBJ2-2,TRBD1,TRBV9,TGTGCCAGCAGCGTCCTGGACAGGGGGAATGCCGGGGAGCTGTTTTTT,CASSVLDRGNAGELFF
TRBJ2-7,TRBD1,TRBV19,TGTGCCACTGGGACAGGGGGCTACTACGAGCAGTACTTC,CATGTGGYYEQYF
TRBJ1-2,NA,TRBV28,TGTGCCAGCAGTTCGACTCCGGAGGCCTATGGCTACACCTTC,CASSSTPEAYGYTF
TRBJ2-7,NA,TRBV15,TGTGCCACCAGCAGAGGAGGTGTGGTGAGCTCCTACGAGCAGTACTTC,CATSRGGVVSSYEQYF
TRBJ1-5,NA,TRBV7-2,TGTGCCAGCAGCTTACCGAAAAGGGGGGGCCGCAATCAGCCCCAGCATTTT,CASSLPKRGGRNQPQHF
TRBJ2-3,TRBD2,TRBV28,TGTGCCAGCAGTTTAAAGCGGGGGGGCAAGGCAGATACGCAGTATTTT,CASSLKRGGKADTQYF
TRBJ1-3,NA,TRBV5-5,TGTGCCAGCAGGATAGCGGCAGGTGGTCGAATTGCTGGAAACACCATATATTTT,CASRIAAGGRIAGNTIYF